This entry lists 10 T cell receptor beta chains sequenced from one sample in a study of blood T cell repertoires in COVID-19 (dated by TCRdb to 2020 to 2022). Library method: the immunoSEQ multiplex PCR assay. Sourced from immuneACCESS, this table was stored by TCRdb with only in-frame sequences that have V and J called. A share of the clones is absent; for the studies checked, an unresolved V gene accounts for under half, and the remainder has no known explanation. Within this sample are about 160,000 clones, with around four fifths of them counted one time only. The top ten constitute roughly 8% of the sample. Sequencing input: PBMCs or T cells enriched from blood (not recorded which). The receptors come from a woman between 45 and 60 years old who had recovered from COVID-19.

In its sample, this clone was seen once. J is TRBJ1-2 and V is TRBV13, with TRBD1 matching 8 bases. Per germline, CDR1 PRHDT and CDR2 FYEKMQ (reference sequence). The length of the CDR3 is 14 residues. With V trimmed by 4 bases and J by 4 bases, 5 bases remained unmatched. The CDR3 spells CASSWDRKFYGYTF. CDR3 sequence (DNA): TGTGCCAGCAGCTGGGACAGGAAGTTCTATGGCTACACCTTC.

The rearrangement links TRBV9 to TRBJ1-1; tentatively, D is TRBD1 (5 bases). CDR1 SGDLS and CDR2 YYNGEE come from the germline V gene. V dropped 3 bases and J dropped 6 bases, with 9 bases sitting between them. This CDR3 comprises 12 residues. DNA for the CDR3: TGTGCCAGCAGCGCCATGACAGCTGAAGCTTTCTTT. Translating it yields CASSAMTAEAFF.

This clone was seen more than once but under ten times. The V call is TRBV7-3, the J call TRBJ1-5; D gene uncertain. The V end was cut by 0 bases, the J end by 6 bases, with 6 bases between. The CDR3 runs to 13 residues. Germline V gene sequence: CDR1 SGHTA, CDR2 FQGTGA. The CDR3 region is CASSLTSSQPQHF. The DNA of the CDR3 is TGTGCCAGCAGCTTAACGTCTAGTCAGCCCCAGCATTTT.

V usage is TRBV6-5 and J usage is TRBJ2-1, with D perhaps matching TRBD1 (6 bases). Trimming removed 4 bases at V and 7 bases at J, with 14 bases between. Per the germline V gene, CDR1 is MNHEY and CDR2 is SVGAGI. The CDR3 contains 14 residues. The CDR3 DNA reads TGTGCCAGCAGTTTCCGGGACATTATAAATGAGCAGTTCTTC. Translation: CASSFRDIINEQFF.

This clone was picked up many times. The chain is built from TRBV7-3 and TRBJ2-1, with D possibly matching TRBD2 (6 bases). V lost 5 bases, J lost 9 bases, and 11 bases lay in between. Germline loops: CDR1 SGHTA, CDR2 FQGTGA. This CDR3 is built from 12 residues. This CDR3 is CASSLVGGEQFF. CDR3 nucleotide sequence: TGTGCCAGCAGCCTAGTGGGGGGTGAGCAGTTCTTC.

This clone was observed a handful of times. The chain links TRBV11-2 to TRBJ2-7; D is unresolved. The V and J ends lost 2 bases and 5 bases respectively, with 16 bases between them. This CDR3 is built from 15 residues. Germline loops: CDR1 SGHAT, CDR2 FQNNGV. CDR3 sequence: CASSLHRFAANEQYF. The CDR3 DNA reads as TGTGCCAGCAGCTTACATCGGTTCGCGGCGAACGAGCAGTACTTC.

The V and J genes are TRBV3-1 (or the pseudogene TRBV3-2) and TRBJ1-4; D is unresolved. The CDR3 sequence is 18 residues long. Germline assignment: CDR1 LGHDT and CDR2 YNNKEL (reference sequence). V lost 0 bases to trimming and J lost 8 bases, with 22 bases between them. The CDR3 DNA sequence: TGTGCCAGCAGCCAAGATCGTCATGCCCCCCCCTACCTCGAAAAACTGTTTTTT. Translated: CASSQDRHAPPYLEKLFF.

The chain is built from TRBV7-2 and TRBJ1-2, with 7 positions matching TRBD1. Germline values: CDR1 SGHTA, CDR2 FQGNSA. This CDR3 contains 14 residues. J lost 8 bases, V lost 7 bases, and 13 bases had no gene match. For the CDR3, the DNA is TGTGCCAGCACCAAACCGGCAGGGGGTCGCGGCTACACCTTC. This encodes CASTKPAGGRGYTF.

The rearrangement joins TRBV19 to TRBJ2-1; D remains ambiguous. Trimming took 1 base from V and 8 from J, leaving 12 bases between them. Germline V gives CDR1 LNHDA, CDR2 SQIVND (reference sequence). CDR3 length equals 14 residues. The CDR3 nucleotides are TGTGCCAGTAGTATAGTCAGCGCTGGCGATGAGCAGTTCTTC. The encoded protein is CASSIVSAGDEQFF.

The gene calls are TRBV6-6 and TRBJ1-6; D remains unclear. The CDR3 is made up of 14 amino acids. Germline V CDR1 and CDR2: MNHNY, SVGAGI (reference sequence). V lost 5 bases and J lost 6, with 11 bases in between. CDR3 sequence reads: CASSPGVPNSPLHF. For the CDR3, the DNA is TGTGCCAGCAGTCCCGGGGTGCCTAATTCACCCCTCCACTTT.